This record covers a single T cell receptor (beta chain). Its antigen is unidentified. This PCR relied on a set of 60 Vbeta primers and 13 Jbeta primers. Assay: immunoSEQ multiplex PCR; the TCRdb copy retains only in-frame clones and omits some. In the table there are over 150,000 clones, around three quarters of which are singletons. It was healthy bone marrow donors who served as donors. Donors counted as nominally healthy when sampled, yet unrecorded immune exposures were likely. The entry originates in a study of cytomegalovirus exposure and HLA in healthy donors. Study-wide findings and caveats: Most TCR beta V segments were productive about 87% or about 30% of the time in an earlier analysis.

The CDR3 sequence is 14 residues long. Trimming removed 4 bases from V and 1 base from J; junction bases left unmatched: 4. Germline CDR1 is SGHDT and CDR2 is YYEEEE. The TCR sequence derives from a man aged 30-40 years in good health and CMV-seropositive. The genes are TRBV5-6 and TRBJ2-5; 7 nucleotides match TRBD1. Material: PBMCs. The CDR3 reads CASSEGAVQETQYF. Written as DNA, the CDR3 is TGTGCCAGCAGCGAGGGGGCAGTCCAAGAGACCCAGTACTTC.